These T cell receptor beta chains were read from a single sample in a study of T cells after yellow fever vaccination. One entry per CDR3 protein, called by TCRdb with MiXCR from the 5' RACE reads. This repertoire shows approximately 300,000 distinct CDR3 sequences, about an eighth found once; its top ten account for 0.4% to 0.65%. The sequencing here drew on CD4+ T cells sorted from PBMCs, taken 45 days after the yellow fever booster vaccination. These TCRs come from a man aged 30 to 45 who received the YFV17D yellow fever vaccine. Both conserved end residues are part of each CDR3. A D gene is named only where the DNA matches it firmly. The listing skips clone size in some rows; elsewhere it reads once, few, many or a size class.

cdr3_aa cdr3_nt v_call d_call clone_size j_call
CASSLNWAGKTEAFF TGTGCCAGCAGCCTAAACTGGGCCGGGAAGACTGAAGCTTTCTTT TRBV14 NA few TRBJ1-1
CASSADRGDSPLHF TGTGCCAGCTCAGCCGACAGGGGAGATTCACCCCTCCACTTT TRBV18 TRBD1 NA TRBJ1-6
CATPPPGQGSDTQYF TGTGCCACCCCCCCTCCGGGACAGGGGTCAGATACGCAGTATTTT TRBV5-6 TRBD1 NA TRBJ2-3
CASLVASGANVLTF TGTGCCAGTCTAGTTGCTTCTGGGGCCAACGTCCTGACTTTC TRBV7-9 NA NA TRBJ2-6
CASSLGGPGLRADTQYF TGTGCCAGCAGCTTAGGAGGCCCGGGACTACGCGCAGATACGCAGTATTTT TRBV7-9 TRBD2 NA TRBJ2-3
CASLSGSLGRETQYF TGTGCCAGCCTCAGCGGGAGTTTAGGACGAGAGACCCAGTACTTC TRBV28 TRBD2 many TRBJ2-5
CASRGQGANFANIQYF TGTGCCAGCAGAGGACAGGGGGCAAATTTTGCGAACATTCAGTACTTC TRBV28 TRBD1 NA TRBJ2-4
CASSTTGTGNGEQFF TGCGCCAGCAGCACGACCGGGACTGGAAACGGTGAGCAGTTCTTC TRBV5-1 NA NA TRBJ2-1
CASSLAGQGDIQYF TGTGCCAGCAGCCTAGCCGGACAGGGGGACATTCAGTACTTC TRBV9 TRBD1 NA TRBJ2-4
CASRARSGGPNPNQPQHF TGTGCCAGCAGGGCCCGGTCCGGGGGGCCTAATCCGAATCAGCCCCAGCATTTT TRBV6-1 NA few TRBJ1-5
CSARDLAVQGAYEQYF TGCAGTGCTAGAGATCTTGCGGTGCAGGGCGCCTACGAGCAGTACTTC TRBV20-1 NA NA TRBJ2-7
CASSLEDGYTIYF TGCGCCAGCAGCTTGGAGGACGGTTACACCATATATTTT TRBV5-1 NA few TRBJ1-3
CASSSLALGDTQYF TGTGCCAGCAGCTCTCTAGCGCTAGGGGATACGCAGTATTTT TRBV7-2 NA NA TRBJ2-3
CASARLLNTGELFF TGTGCCAGCGCAAGACTATTGAACACCGGGGAGCTGTTTTTT TRBV12-3/TRBV12-4 NA few TRBJ2-2
CSVEGHRGNTIYF TGCAGCGTTGAGGGACATCGGGGAAACACCATATATTTT TRBV29-1 NA NA TRBJ1-3
CSVEDRGLDTQYF TGCAGCGTTGAAGATCGGGGGTTAGATACGCAGTATTTT TRBV29-1 NA NA TRBJ2-3
CASSPLRGLAGDTQYF TGTGCCAGCTCCCCCCTTCGGGGACTAGCGGGCGATACGCAGTATTTT TRBV18 TRBD2 few TRBJ2-3
CASSPLLAAKPNEQFF TGTGCCAGCAGCCCCCTTCTAGCGGCTAAGCCCAATGAGCAGTTCTTC TRBV7-6 TRBD2 many TRBJ2-1
CASSQDMTHRNEQFF TGCGCCAGCAGCCAAGATATGACCCATAGAAATGAGCAGTTCTTC TRBV4-3 NA few TRBJ2-1
CASSGGLATGRWGQFF TGTGCCAGCAGCGGGGGGCTTGCGACAGGCAGGTGGGGGCAGTTCTTC TRBV7-2 NA NA TRBJ2-1
CASSGQGYEQYF TGTGCCAGCAGTGGACAAGGATACGAGCAGTACTTC TRBV12-3/TRBV12-4 NA many TRBJ2-7
CASSLIGIGEQFF TGTGCCAGCAGTTTAATCGGGATTGGGGAGCAGTTCTTC TRBV12-3/TRBV12-4 NA NA TRBJ2-1
CASSESTSWVGELFF TGTGCCAGCAGCGAATCTACTAGTTGGGTCGGGGAGCTGTTTTTT TRBV3-1 NA NA TRBJ2-2
CASSLGGGLGSYEQYF TGCGCCAGCAGCTTGGGGGGGGGACTCGGGTCCTACGAGCAGTACTTC TRBV7-8 TRBD2 NA TRBJ2-7
CASSSTGGMETQYF TGTGCCAGCAGTTCGACAGGGGGTATGGAGACCCAGTACTTC TRBV12-3/TRBV12-4 TRBD1 few TRBJ2-5